The present T cell receptor beta chain was sequenced within a study of T cell repertoires in cytomegalovirus infection. A note on this clonotype: Antigen specificity is unknown.

Study-wide findings and caveats: Carriers of CMV plus the relevant HLA were identified by cumulative public TCR beta family frequency.

TCRdb re-derived calls from the reads in MiXCR, one entry per CDR3 protein. The table records 200,000 to 250,000 distinct CDR3 sequences, 20% to 25% of them present only once. The material sequenced was CD8+ T cells from PBMCs. The clonotype was recovered from a human donor in good health (CMV status not recorded). Some clones in this sample may be carry-over from other donors' samples.

CDR3 coding DNA: TGTGCCATCAGTGAGTTGATGACAGGGGGTGCTGAAGCTTTCTTT. Encoded protein: CAISELMTGGAEAFF. The gene calls are TRBV10-3 and TRBJ1-1; 9 positions match TRBD1. The CDR3 is 15 residues long. Germline V gives CDR1 ENHRY, CDR2 SYGVKD. Germline trimming cut 1 base from V and 6 bases from J; bases unmatched to any gene: 6.